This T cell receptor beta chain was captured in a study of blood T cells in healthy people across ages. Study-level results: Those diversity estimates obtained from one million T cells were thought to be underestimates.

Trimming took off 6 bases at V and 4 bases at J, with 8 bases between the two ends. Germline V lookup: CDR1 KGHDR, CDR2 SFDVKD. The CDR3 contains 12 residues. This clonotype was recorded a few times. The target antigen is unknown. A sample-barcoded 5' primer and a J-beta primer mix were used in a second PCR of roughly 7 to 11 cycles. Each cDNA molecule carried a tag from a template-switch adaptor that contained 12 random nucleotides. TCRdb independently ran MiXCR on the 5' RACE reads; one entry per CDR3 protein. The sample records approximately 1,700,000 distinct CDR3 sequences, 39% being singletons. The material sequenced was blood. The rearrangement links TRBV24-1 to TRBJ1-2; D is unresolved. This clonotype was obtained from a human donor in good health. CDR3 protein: CATSQDTYGYTF. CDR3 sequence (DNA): TGTGCCACCAGTCAGGATACCTATGGCTACACCTTC.